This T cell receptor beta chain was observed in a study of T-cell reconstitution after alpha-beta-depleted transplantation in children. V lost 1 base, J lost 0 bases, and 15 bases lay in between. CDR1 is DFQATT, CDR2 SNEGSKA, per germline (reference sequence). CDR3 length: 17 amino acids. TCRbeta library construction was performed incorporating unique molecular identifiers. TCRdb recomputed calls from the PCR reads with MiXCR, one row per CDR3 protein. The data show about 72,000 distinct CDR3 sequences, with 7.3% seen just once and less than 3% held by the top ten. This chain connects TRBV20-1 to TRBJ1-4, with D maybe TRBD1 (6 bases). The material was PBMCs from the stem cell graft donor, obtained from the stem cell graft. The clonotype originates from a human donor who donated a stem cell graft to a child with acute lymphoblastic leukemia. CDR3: CSARGGGLGSTNEKLFF. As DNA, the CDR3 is TGCAGTGCTAGAGGAGGGGGATTGGGATCAACTAATGAAAAACTGTTTTTT.